The 21 T cell receptor beta chains reported below all come from one sample, sequenced in a study of T cells in Graves' hyperthyroidism and ophthalmopathy. TCR beta CDR3 regions were amplified from RNA. First-round RT-PCR targeting the TCR CDR3 was performed with the HTBI primer set. TCRdb re-called the multiplex PCR reads with MiXCR, one entry per CDR3 protein. Here the sample spans about 840,000 distinct CDR3 sequences, 38% being singletons. Sequenced input: blood. The receptors derive from a man between 18 and 29 years old with Graves' hyperthyroidism.

Details on this clonotype: This may arise from a read error, as a much more abundant clone is one base away. The chain carries TRBV5-1 and TRBJ2-7; 11 bases are shared with TRBD1. Germline-derived CDR1 and CDR2 are SGHRS and YFSETQ. The CDR3 covers 12 residues. The CDR3 is CASSAGQGAPDF. As DNA, the CDR3 is TGCGCCAGCAGCGCCGGACAGGGGGCGCCAGACTTC.

CDR3 nucleotide sequence: TGCGCCAGCAGCTACTGGACAGGGACGGAGACCCAGTACTTC. This encodes CASSYWTGTETQYF. The chain combines TRBV5-1 with TRBJ2-5, with 8 bases aligning to TRBD1. Looked up from germline, CDR1 is SGHRS and CDR2 is YFSETQ. The length of the CDR3 is 14 residues. V was pared by 3 bases and J by 5 bases, with 6 bases of the junction left unmatched.

This sequence joins TRBV20-1 and TRBJ2-5, with D possibly TRBD2 on 6 matching bases. In germline, CDR1 is DFQATT, CDR2 SNEGSKA (reference sequence). This CDR3 is 15 amino acids long. Trimming shortened V by 2 bases and J by 1 base, and 14 bases separated the two germline ends. DNA of the CDR3: TGCAGTGCTAGATCCGGTTCTAGCGCCCAAGAGACCCAGTACTTC. This codes for CSARSGSSAQETQYF.

V gene TRBV6-5 combines with J gene TRBJ2-5; possibly TRBD2 for D (5 bases). The J call may be faulty, since TRBJ2-7 better matches the DNA end. Per germline, CDR1 MNHEY and CDR2 SVGAGI. The CDR3 is made up of 13 amino acids. CDR3 sequence (DNA): TGTGCCAGCAGTTCGGACTGGAGCGGCGAGCAGTACTTC. Amino acids: CASSSDWSGEQYF.

For this clonotype: A read error may be the cause here, since a much bigger clone is one base away. The V gene is TRBV2, the J gene TRBJ1-1; TRBD1 agrees at 11 bases. There are 15 residues in the CDR3. Germline-derived CDR1 and CDR2 are SNHLY and FYNNEI. In DNA, the CDR3 is TGTGCCATCAGTGAAGTGGGACAGGGGGACACTGAAGCTTTCTTT. The encoded protein is CAISEVGQGDTEAFF.

Points on this clonotype: A much larger clone sits a single nucleotide away, making a read error possible. V gene TRBV19 combines with J gene TRBJ1-6; the D is unclear. Germline CDR1 reads LNHDA; CDR2 reads SQIVND (reference sequence). V shed 5 bases and J shed 7 bases, with 9 bases lying between them. This CDR3 has 13 residues. CDR3 protein: CASSVVMNSPLHF. The CDR3 coding sequence is TGTGCCAGTAGTGTGGTAATGAATTCACCCCTCCACTTT.

This clonotype was seen a handful of times. The chain carries TRBV12-3 or TRBV12-4 and TRBJ1-5; D ambiguous. This CDR3 region has 15 residues. Trimming took 1 base from V and 4 from J, leaving 11 bases between them. For the CDR3, the DNA is TGTGCCAGCAGTTTAGGTTGGCAAATAAATCAGCCCCAGCATTTT. This translates into CASSLGWQINQPQHF.

This chain connects TRBV13 to TRBJ2-5, with D possibly TRBD1 on 6 matching bases. Trimming pared 3 bases from V and 4 bases from J, leaving 12 bases between. This CDR3 has 14 residues. Per germline, CDR1 PRHDT and CDR2 FYEKMQ (reference sequence). CDR3 amino acids: CASSFDRMGETQYF. The DNA for the CDR3 is TGTGCCAGCAGCTTCGACAGGATGGGAGAGACCCAGTACTTC.

This chain joins TRBV7-9 and TRBJ2-6; D remains unclear. V was cut by 5 bases and J by 9 bases, with 5 bases left in between. Germline V CDR1 and CDR2: SEHNR, FQNEAQ (reference sequence). The CDR3 sequence is 11 residues long. CDR3 region: CASSGDNVLTF. DNA for the CDR3: TGTGCCAGCAGCGGCGACAACGTCCTGACTTTC.

The J gene is TRBJ2-5, the V gene TRBV11-2; TRBD2 matches 10 bases. The CDR3 loop spans 14 amino acids. The ends lost 1 base at V and 10 bases at J; junction bases unmatched: 6. The germline gives CDR1 SGHAT, CDR2 FQNNGV. This CDR3 reads CASSLASGGSSQYF. CDR3 nucleotides: TGTGCCAGCAGCTTAGCTAGCGGGGGTTCAAGCCAGTACTTC.

A note on this clonotype: A much larger clone sits a single nucleotide away, making a read error possible. The chain links TRBV19 to TRBJ1-5, with D maybe TRBD1 (5 bases). V dropped 3 bases and J dropped 6 bases, with 15 bases sitting between them. The CDR3 length is 15 residues. CDR1 is LNHDA, CDR2 SQIVND, per germline (reference sequence). The CDR3 DNA is TGTGCCAGTAGTATTCTAGGGGAGATCACTCAGCCCCAGCATTTT. Its translation: CASSILGEITQPQHF. Full variable domain (outside the CDR3, taken from reference TRBV19 and TRBJ1-5): DGGITQSPKYLFRKEGQNVTLSCEQNLNHDAMYWYRQDPGQGLRLIYYSQIVNDFQKGDIAEGYSVSREKKESFPLTVTSAQKNPTAFYLCASSILGEITQPQHFGDGTRLSIL.

This clonotype was recorded many times. J is TRBJ2-2 and V is TRBV24-1; TRBD1 agrees at 9 bases. Germline V gene sequence: CDR1 KGHDR, CDR2 SFDVKD. V gave up 4 bases and J gave up 4 bases; unmatched junction bases: 6. This CDR3 contains 16 residues. This chain's CDR3 is CATSDAGTGTTGELFF. The CDR3 nucleotides are TGTGCCACCAGTGACGCCGGGACAGGGACCACCGGGGAGCTGTTTTTT.

At least ten counts were recorded for this clonotype. The V gene is TRBV7-2, the J gene TRBJ2-2, with D maybe TRBD1 (5 bases). The V gene lost 3 bases and the J gene lost 4 bases, with 9 bases spanning the gap. The CDR3 consists of 14 residues. Per the germline V gene, CDR1 is SGHTA and CDR2 is FQGNSA. The CDR3 reads CASSFQGTTGELFF. The CDR3 DNA reads TGTGCCAGCAGCTTCCAGGGCACCACCGGGGAGCTGTTTTTT.

This clonotype has a count of ten or more. The V call is TRBV9, the J call TRBJ1-5, with unresolved D. Trimming left V 9 bases short and J 7 bases short, with 8 bases between. The CDR3 is made up of 10 amino acids. Germline loops: CDR1 SGDLS, CDR2 YYNGEE. The CDR3: CATALQPQHF. The CDR3 DNA reads as TGTGCCACCGCTCTCCAGCCCCAGCATTTT.

This clonotype was observed at least ten times. The rearrangement links TRBV15 to TRBJ1-3, with D possibly TRBD1 on 6 matching bases. In germline, CDR1 is LNHNV, CDR2 YYDKDF (reference sequence). The CDR3 extends over 14 amino acids. Deletions cut 4 bases from V and 4 bases from J, with 11 bases between. CDR3 coding DNA: TGTGCCACCAGCATACAGGGTCCAGGAAACACCATATATTTT. It specifies CATSIQGPGNTIYF.

The chain couples TRBV10-3 to TRBJ1-4; D remains ambiguous. The V end lost 9 bases, the J end lost 8 bases, and 16 bases lay between the germline ends. This CDR3 contains 13 residues. Germline V gives CDR1 ENHRY, CDR2 SYGVKD. The CDR3 sequence: CAIAGDTGEKLFF. The CDR3 DNA reads as TGTGCCATAGCGGGAGATACGGGGGAAAAACTGTTTTTT.

This clonotype was recorded a few times. The V and J genes are TRBV7-9 and TRBJ1-5, with D uncertain. CDR1 and CDR2 (germline): SEHNR, FQNEAQ (reference sequence). V was cut by 5 bases and J by 6 bases, with 11 bases left in between. The CDR3 length is 13 residues. The CDR3 here is CASSQRSAQPQHF. The CDR3 DNA is TGTGCCAGCAGCCAAAGGTCTGCTCAGCCCCAGCATTTT.

The sample holds a few counts of this clonotype. The V call is TRBV11-3, the J call TRBJ2-6; no clear D. The CDR3 has 14 amino acids. V was cut by 8 bases and J by 4 bases, with 12 bases left in between. From germline, CDR1 is SGHNT and CDR2 YENEEA. The DNA for the CDR3 is TGTGCCAGCCGATCCGATTGGGGGGCCAACGTCCTGACTTTC. As protein: CASRSDWGANVLTF.

A word on this clonotype: Because it lacks the conserved phenylalanine or tryptophan at the end, this CDR3 is likely a read error. The chain uses TRBV7-2 and TRBJ2-7; 7 positions match TRBD2. The CDR3 covers 13 residues. With 5 bases clipped from V and 3 bases from J, the junction kept 4 bases outside the gene matches. CDR1 and CDR2 (germline): SGHTA, FQGNSA. The CDR3: CASSQTSSYEQYL. The CDR3 nucleotides read TGTGCCAGCAGCCAGACTAGCAGCTACGAGCAGTACCTC.

V and J are TRBV9 and TRBJ2-5, with D possibly being TRBD2 (6 bases). CDR1 and CDR2 from the germline V gene are SGDLS and YYNGEE. The CDR3 consists of 15 residues. V dropped 0 bases and J dropped 2 bases, with 11 bases sitting between them. The CDR3 DNA reads as TGTGCCAGCAGCGTAGGTTCGGGAGTACAAGAGACCCAGTACTTC. It codes for CASSVGSGVQETQYF.

In this sample, this clonotype turned up many times. The CDR3 DNA sequence: TGCAGTGGACGCGCATATGGAAACACCATATATTTT. Amino acid sequence: CSGRAYGNTIYF. The chain employs TRBV20-1 and TRBJ1-3; no definite D call. CDR1 and CDR2 from the germline V gene are DFQATT and SNEGSKA (reference sequence). The V and J ends lost 7 bases and 3 bases respectively, with 10 bases between them. The CDR3 consists of 12 residues.